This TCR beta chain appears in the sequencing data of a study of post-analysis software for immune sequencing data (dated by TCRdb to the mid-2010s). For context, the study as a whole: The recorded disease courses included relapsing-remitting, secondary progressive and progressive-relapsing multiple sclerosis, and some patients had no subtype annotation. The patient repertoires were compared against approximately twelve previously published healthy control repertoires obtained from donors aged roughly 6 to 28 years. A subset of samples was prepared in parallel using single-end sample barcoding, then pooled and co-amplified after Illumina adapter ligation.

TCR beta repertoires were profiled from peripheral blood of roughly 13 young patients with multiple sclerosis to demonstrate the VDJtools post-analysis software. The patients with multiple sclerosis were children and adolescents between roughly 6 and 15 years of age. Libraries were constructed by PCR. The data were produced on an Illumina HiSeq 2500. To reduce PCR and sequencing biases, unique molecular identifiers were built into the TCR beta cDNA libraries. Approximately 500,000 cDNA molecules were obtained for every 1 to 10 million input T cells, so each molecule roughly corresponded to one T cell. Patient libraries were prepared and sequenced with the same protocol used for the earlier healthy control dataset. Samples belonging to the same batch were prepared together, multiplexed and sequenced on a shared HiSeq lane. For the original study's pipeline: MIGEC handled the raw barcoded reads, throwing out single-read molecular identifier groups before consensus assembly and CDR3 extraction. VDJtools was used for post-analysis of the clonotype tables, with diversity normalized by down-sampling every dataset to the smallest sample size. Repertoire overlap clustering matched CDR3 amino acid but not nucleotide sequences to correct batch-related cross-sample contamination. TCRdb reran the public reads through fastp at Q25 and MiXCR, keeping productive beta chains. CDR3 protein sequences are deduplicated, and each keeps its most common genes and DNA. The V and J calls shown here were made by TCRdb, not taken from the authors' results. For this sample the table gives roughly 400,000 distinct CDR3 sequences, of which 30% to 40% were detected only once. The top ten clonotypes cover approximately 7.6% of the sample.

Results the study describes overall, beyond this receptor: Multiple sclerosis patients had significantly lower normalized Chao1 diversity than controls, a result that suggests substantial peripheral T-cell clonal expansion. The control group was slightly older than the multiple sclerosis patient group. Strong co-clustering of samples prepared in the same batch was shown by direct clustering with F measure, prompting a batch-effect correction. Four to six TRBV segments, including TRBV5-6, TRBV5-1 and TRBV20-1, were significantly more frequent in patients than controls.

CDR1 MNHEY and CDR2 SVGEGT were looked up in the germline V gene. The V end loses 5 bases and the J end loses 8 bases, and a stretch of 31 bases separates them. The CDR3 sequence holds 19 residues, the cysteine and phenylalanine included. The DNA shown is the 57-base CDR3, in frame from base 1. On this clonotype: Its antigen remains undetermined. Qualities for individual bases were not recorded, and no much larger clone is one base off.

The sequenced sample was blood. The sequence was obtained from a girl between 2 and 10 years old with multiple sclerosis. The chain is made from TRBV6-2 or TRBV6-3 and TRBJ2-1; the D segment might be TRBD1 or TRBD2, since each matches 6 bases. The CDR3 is CASSPLRGVKVIAYDEQFF. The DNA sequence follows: TGTGCCAGCAGTCCCCTGAGGGGGGTCAAAGTGATTGCTTACGATGAGCAGTTCTTC.